Below, one TCR beta chain is given with its context. The sample comes from a study of blood T cell repertoires in COVID-19. About the study: Whether acute or convalescent, the COVID-19 samples came from the United States, Italy and Spain. Sources were T cells, B-cell-depleted T cells, or PBMCs; the material itself was cDNA or gDNA.

The CDR3 extends over 12 amino acids. Germline values: CDR1 SQVTM, CDR2 ANQGSEA. V was shortened by 2 bases and J by 7 bases, with 10 bases between the two germline ends. As originally analysed: Estimation of nucleated cell counts relied on the amplification of reference gene primers. Repertoires were generated with immunoSEQ multiplex PCR, while TCRdb's copy carries only in-frame clones and drops some. For V, J and clone size, that table is used; D and trimming come from the DNA. In the table there are some 670,000 clones, 90% of which are singletons. The V call is TRBV29-1, the J call TRBJ2-3; no clear D. The source material was peripheral blood. This receptor was identified in a young woman with acute or convalescent COVID-19. Here the CDR3 DNA reads TGCAGCGTTGAAAGAACTACCAATACGCAGTATTTT. Protein product: CSVERTTNTQYF.